Each of the 25 T cell receptor beta chains below was sequenced from the same sample in a study of blood T cell repertoires in COVID-19. Clones were sequenced by immunoSEQ multiplex PCR, and TCRdb holds only the in-frame ones, with some missing. Here the sample spans about 180,000 clones, 82% being singletons. The source material was peripheral blood. The receptors here all came from a woman in her seventies with acute or convalescent COVID-19.

The chain has TRBV3-1 (or the pseudogene TRBV3-2) and TRBJ2-1; D may be TRBD2 (5 bases). CDR1 is LGHDT and CDR2 is YNNKEL in the germline V gene (reference sequence). The CDR3 spans 15 residues. Trimming pared 2 bases from V and 3 bases from J, leaving 11 bases between. The CDR3 nucleotides are TGTGCCAGCAGCCAAATGAGCGGTAGCTACAATGAGCAGTTCTTC. This codes for CASSQMSGSYNEQFF.

The J gene is TRBJ1-6, the V gene TRBV7-8; TRBD1 agrees at 9 bases. J was trimmed by 9 bases and V by 5 bases; bases with no gene match: 8. In germline, CDR1 is SGHVS, CDR2 FQNEAQ. The CDR3 has 15 amino acids. The CDR3 loop reads CASSPEGQGSSPLHF. The CDR3 DNA sequence: TGTGCCAGCAGCCCTGAAGGACAGGGGAGTTCACCCCTCCACTTT. The full variable domain, completed using reference TRBV7-8 and TRBJ1-6, is GAGVSQSPRYKVAKRGQDVALRCDPISGHVSLFWYQQALGQGPEFLTYFQNEAQLDKSGLPSDRFFAERPEGSVSTLKIQRTQQEDSAVYLCASSPEGQGSSPLHFGNGTRLTVT.

This clone was seen just once. The genes are TRBV12-3 or TRBV12-4 and TRBJ1-1; unclear D gene. V lost 7 bases, J lost 5 bases, and 11 bases lay in between. The CDR3 length is 12 residues. CDR3 sequence reads: CASNPGGTEAFF. The CDR3 coding sequence is TGTGCCAGCAACCCGGGAGGGACTGAAGCTTTCTTT.

The genes are TRBV7-2 and TRBJ2-7; TRBD1 is a possible D gene (6 bases). Trimming pared 0 bases from V and 2 bases from J, leaving 20 bases between. Germline CDR1 SGHTA, CDR2 FQGNSA. CDR3 size: 18 residues. The CDR3 spells CASSLAITGMGFTYEQYF. In DNA form, the CDR3 reads TGTGCCAGCAGCTTAGCAATCACAGGGATGGGATTTACCTACGAGCAGTACTTC.

This sequence joins TRBV7-9 and TRBJ2-7; D might be TRBD1 (5 bases). This CDR3 is 15 amino acids long. V dropped 1 base and J dropped 5 bases, with 15 bases sitting between them. Germline V gene data show CDR1 as SEHNR and CDR2 as FQNEAQ (reference sequence). CDR3 loop: CASSLDRTIFDEQYF. CDR3 bases: TGTGCCAGCAGCTTAGACCGGACAATTTTTGACGAGCAGTACTTC.

This rearrangement joins TRBV30 to TRBJ1-5; 10 bases fit TRBD1. The CDR3 runs 16 residues. The ends lost 2 bases at V and 4 bases at J; junction bases unmatched: 8. Looked up from germline, CDR1 is GTSNPN and CDR2 is SVGIG (reference sequence). CDR3 sequence: CAWSILGQGGNQPQHF. The CDR3 nucleotides are TGTGCCTGGAGTATCCTCGGACAGGGGGGTAATCAGCCCCAGCATTTT.

This chain connects TRBV2 to TRBJ1-1; 8 nucleotides align to TRBD1. From germline, CDR1 is SNHLY and CDR2 FYNNEI. This CDR3 spans 15 amino acids. The V segment lost 3 bases and the J segment 1 base; nucleotides outside the gene matches: 4. CDR3 DNA sequence: TGTGCCAGCAGTGATACAGGGGGAGGGAACACTGAAGCTTTCTTT. It yields the protein CASSDTGGGNTEAFF.

The chain links TRBV2 to TRBJ1-5; D uncertain. Between the trimmed V and J ends, which lost 8 bases and 2 bases, there was a span of 10 bases. This CDR3 has 13 residues. CDR1 is SNHLY and CDR2 is FYNNEI in the germline V gene. CDR3 loop: CASSRLGNQPQHF. The CDR3 DNA sequence: TGTGCCAGCTCGAGGCTTGGCAATCAGCCCCAGCATTTT.

This CDR3 is CASSLSARVNTEAFF. DNA of the CDR3: TGTGCCAGCAGCTTGTCCGCACGGGTGAACACTGAAGCTTTCTTT. V and J are TRBV5-5 and TRBJ1-1; D is ambiguous. The CDR3 extends over 15 amino acids. CDR1 and CDR2 (germline): SGHKS, YYEKEE (reference sequence). Trimming stripped 1 base from V and 0 bases from J, with 10 bases between.

The chain is built from TRBV28 and TRBJ1-2; D possibly corresponds to TRBD1 (6 bases). The germline V gene has CDR1 MDHEN and CDR2 SYDVKM. The CDR3 contains 15 residues. Trimming took off 2 bases at V and 4 bases at J, with 14 bases between the two ends. The chain's CDR3 is CASSLTSGGSYGYTF. CDR3 nucleotides: TGTGCCAGCAGTTTAACTTCGGGGGGCAGCTATGGCTACACCTTC.

The rearrangement joins TRBV11-3 to TRBJ2-7; possible D gene TRBD2, 7 bases. Germline-derived CDR1 and CDR2 are SGHNT and YENEEA. The ends were cut back, 5 bases at V and 0 bases at J, with 11 bases in the middle. The CDR3 totals 14 residues. This chain's CDR3 is CASSRGASSYEQYF. The DNA of the CDR3 is TGTGCCAGCAGCCGGGGGGCGAGCTCCTACGAGCAGTACTTC.

V usage is TRBV6-5 and J usage is TRBJ1-2; the D is unclear. Trimming stripped 2 bases from V and 2 bases from J, with 6 bases between. CDR3 length: 13 amino acids. CDR1 and CDR2 (germline): MNHEY, SVGAGI. CDR3 sequence reads: CASSYRQNYGYTF. The CDR3, as DNA: TGTGCCAGCAGTTACCGTCAGAACTATGGCTACACCTTC.

CDR3 residues: CAWNQGTYNEQFF. In nucleotides, the CDR3 is TGTGCCTGGAACCAGGGAACCTACAATGAGCAGTTCTTC. The chain has TRBV30 and TRBJ2-1; D might be TRBD1 (5 bases). Trimming took 4 bases from V and 2 from J, leaving 9 bases between them. Germline CDR1 reads GTSNPN; CDR2 reads SVGIG (reference sequence). This CDR3 contains 13 residues. Variable domain in full (rest from reference TRBV30 and TRBJ2-1): SQTIHQWPATLVQPVGSPLSLECTVEGTSNPNLYWYRQAAGRGLQLLFYSVGIGQISSEVPQNLSASRPQDRQFILSSKKLLLSDSGFYLCAWNQGTYNEQFFGPGTRLTVL.

This chain uses TRBV11-2 with TRBJ2-3; D uncertain. The CDR3 runs 13 residues. The V gene's germline CDR1 is SGHAT and CDR2 FQNNGV. V dropped 1 base and J dropped 3 bases, with 5 bases sitting between them. The CDR3, as DNA: TGTGCCAGCAGCTTAGGGCGGACAGATACGCAGTATTTT. Translating it yields CASSLGRTDTQYF.

This clone was counted a single time. This chain uses TRBV19 with TRBJ2-7; D remains ambiguous. The CDR3 consists of 15 residues. Germline CDR1 is LNHDA and CDR2 is SQIVND (reference sequence). The V end was cut by 5 bases, the J end by 5 bases, with 19 bases between. The CDR3 coding sequence is TGTGCCAGTAGTGTGGAGTCGAGCCCGATCGACGAGCAGTACTTC. Translation: CASSVESSPIDEQYF.

In its sample, this clone was seen a few times. The chain employs TRBV7-2 and TRBJ1-5, with D perhaps matching TRBD1 (5 bases). Trimming stripped 1 base from V and 7 bases from J, with 17 bases between. From germline, CDR1 is SGHTA and CDR2 FQGNSA. The CDR3 contains 16 residues. As DNA, the CDR3 is TGTGCCAGCAGCTTAGGTGGGCAGGGTGGAGGGCAGCCCCAGCATTTT. Translation: CASSLGGQGGGQPQHF.

J is TRBJ1-5 and V is TRBV28; perhaps TRBD1 as D (6 bases). The V end lost 7 bases, the J end lost 0 bases, and 16 bases lay between the germline ends. The germline V gene encodes CDR1 MDHEN and CDR2 SYDVKM. This CDR3 region has 16 residues. Here the CDR3 DNA reads TGTGCCAGCACCTCCACAGGGTTCTATAGCAATCAGCCCCAGCATTTT. Its translation: CASTSTGFYSNQPQHF. Complete variable domain (other parts from reference TRBV28 and TRBJ1-5): DVKVTQSSRYLVKRTGEKVFLECVQDMDHENMFWYRQDPGLGLRLIYFSYDVKMKEKGDIPEGYSVSREKKERFSLILESASTNQTSMYLCASTSTGFYSNQPQHFGDGTRLSIL.

CDR3 sequence: CASSLPQRNTEAFF. The CDR3, as DNA: TGTGCCAGCAGCCTCCCACAACGGAACACTGAAGCTTTCTTT. The chain uses TRBV11-2 and TRBJ1-1, with D uncertain. CDR3 length equals 14 residues. V lost 5 bases and J 1 base, leaving 11 bases between the germline ends. CDR1 and CDR2 (germline): SGHAT, FQNNGV.

The chain recombines TRBV6-2 or TRBV6-3 with TRBJ2-5; TRBD2 is a possible D gene (5 bases). The CDR3 spans 15 residues. Germline V gene data show CDR1 as MNHEY and CDR2 as SVGEGT. Trimming took 0 bases from V and 5 from J, leaving 13 bases between them. The chain's CDR3 is CASSYSPTGVETQYF. The CDR3 region has the DNA TGTGCCAGCAGTTACTCGCCAACCGGGGTTGAGACCCAGTACTTC.

This clone was counted a single time. This chain links TRBV5-8 with TRBJ1-1; D not certain. CDR1 and CDR2 from the germline V gene are SGHTS and YDEGEE. V shed 4 bases and J shed 1 base, with 5 bases lying between them. The CDR3 covers 12 residues. Here the CDR3 reads CASSPRNTEAFF. In DNA, the CDR3 is TGTGCCAGCAGCCCCCGGAACACTGAAGCTTTCTTT.

This chain joins TRBV5-4 and TRBJ2-1, with 12 bases lining up with TRBD2. The germline V gene encodes CDR1 SGHNT and CDR2 YYREEE (reference sequence). The V gene end was trimmed by 3 bases and the J gene end by 9 bases; junction bases not matched to a gene: 7. CDR3 length: 15 residues. As DNA, the CDR3 is TGTGCCAGCAGCTCTGGACTAGCGGGACTGGGTGAGCAGTTCTTC. This sequence encodes CASSSGLAGLGEQFF.

The chain recombines TRBV6-5 with TRBJ1-2, with D possibly TRBD1 on 5 matching bases. In germline, CDR1 is MNHEY, CDR2 SVGAGI. The CDR3 covers 13 residues. V lost 6 bases to trimming and J lost 4 bases, with 12 bases between them. This chain's CDR3 is CASRSGAGYGYTF. DNA of the CDR3: TGTGCCAGCAGGTCTGGGGCTGGCTATGGCTACACCTTC.

DNA of the CDR3: TGTGCCAGCAGTTTTTTATCGCCCGGAGCTTTCTTT. Protein: CASSFLSPGAFF. The rearrangement links TRBV12-3 or TRBV12-4 to TRBJ1-1; D gene unclear. The V and J ends lost 3 bases and 10 bases respectively, with 12 bases between them. This CDR3 spans 12 amino acids.

A single count supports this clone. The chain uses TRBV15 and TRBJ1-1, with D possibly TRBD1 on 5 matching bases. CDR1 LNHNV and CDR2 YYDKDF come from the germline V gene (reference sequence). V was trimmed by 0 bases and J by 5 bases, leaving 13 bases between them. This CDR3 is 15 amino acids long. The CDR3 DNA follows: TGTGCCACCAGCAGAGATCTGGGGGGAAGGACTGAAGCTTTCTTT. Translating gives CATSRDLGGRTEAFF. The whole variable domain, filled in from reference TRBV15 and TRBJ1-1, reads DAMVIQNPRYQVTQFGKPVTLSCSQTLNHNVMYWYQQKSSQAPKLLFHYYDKDFNNEADTPDNFQSRRPNTSFCFLDIRSPGLGDTAMYLCATSRDLGGRTEAFFGQGTRLTVV.

This rearrangement joins TRBV3-1 (or the pseudogene TRBV3-2) to TRBJ1-2; no definite D call. CDR1 is LGHDT and CDR2 is YNNKEL in the germline V gene (reference sequence). The length of the CDR3 is 14 residues. Trimming cost V 1 base and J 0 bases, with 6 bases left between them. DNA for the CDR3: TGTGCCAGCAGCCAAGCCAGAACTAACTATGGCTACACCTTC. Translation: CASSQARTNYGYTF.